Listed here are 22 T cell receptor beta chains from one sample, sequenced in a study of T cell responses to AZD1222 COVID-19 vaccine. Assay used: immunoSEQ multiplex PCR; TCRdb lists only in-frame clones, some missing. The sample yields about 130,000 clones, around 92% seen once. Specimen: peripheral blood, collected 28 days after the second AZD1222 dose. These receptors all stem from an adult who received the AZD1222 COVID-19 vaccine.

V usage is TRBV5-1 and J usage is TRBJ2-5, with 10 nucleotides matching TRBD2. Germline values: CDR1 SGHRS, CDR2 YFSETQ. The CDR3 length is 15 residues. J gave up 4 bases and V 0 bases, and 3 bases lay outside the gene matches. CDR3 sequence reads: CASSLDASGRETQYF. CDR3 nucleotide sequence: TGCGCCAGCAGCTTGGATGCTAGCGGGAGAGAGACCCAGTACTTC.

The chain uses TRBV6-2 or TRBV6-3 and TRBJ2-2; 9 nucleotides agree with TRBD2. Looked up from germline, CDR1 is MNHEY and CDR2 is SVGEGT. Germline trimming cut 2 bases from V and 1 base from J; bases unmatched to any gene: 5. The CDR3 length is 17 residues. The CDR3 DNA is TGTGCCAGCAGTTACCCTTCTAGCGGGGTGAACACCGGGGAGCTGTTTTTT. It translates to CASSYPSSGVNTGELFF.

V is TRBV5-1 and J is TRBJ2-7, with 12 bases matching TRBD1. Germline CDR1 reads SGHRS; CDR2 reads YFSETQ. The CDR3 runs 17 residues. The ends lost 2 bases at V and 5 bases at J; junction bases unmatched: 11. The CDR3 is CASSLGSSGTGGDEQYV. In nucleotides, the CDR3 is TGCGCCAGCAGCTTAGGATCCTCCGGGACAGGGGGCGACGAGCAGTACGTC.

The chain links TRBV12-3 or TRBV12-4 to TRBJ1-1; D call uncertain. V was cut by 6 bases and J by 2 bases, with 7 bases left in between. The CDR3 has 12 residues. As DNA, the CDR3 is TGTGCCAGCAGCACTTTAAACACTGAAGCTTTCTTT. Its protein is CASSTLNTEAFF.

The chain is built from TRBV11-2 and TRBJ1-6, with D unclear. CDR1 and CDR2 (germline): SGHAT, FQNNGV. The CDR3 sequence is 18 residues long. V lost 5 bases and J lost 0, with 17 bases in between. The CDR3 here is CASSQRLVPSSYNSPLHF. As DNA, the CDR3 is TGTGCCAGCAGCCAGCGTTTAGTCCCCAGCTCCTATAATTCACCCCTCCACTTT.

This chain uses TRBV2 with TRBJ2-5; 9 bases are shared with TRBD1. The CDR3 consists of 15 residues. With V trimmed by 6 bases and J by 1 base, 6 bases remained unmatched. CDR1 and CDR2 (germline): SNHLY, FYNNEI. This CDR3 is CASRGTGRPQETQYF. In DNA form, the CDR3 reads TGTGCCAGCAGAGGGACAGGGCGGCCCCAAGAGACCCAGTACTTC. Filled out from reference TRBV2 and TRBJ2-5, the complete variable domain reads EPEVTQTPSHQVTQMGQEVILRCVPISNHLYFYWYRQILGQKVEFLVSFYNNEISEKSEIFDDQFSVERPDGSNFTLKIRSTKLEDSAMYFCASRGTGRPQETQYFGPGTRLLVL.

This rearrangement joins TRBV6-5 to TRBJ1-1; D not resolved. The germline V gene has CDR1 MNHEY and CDR2 SVGAGI. Trimming removed 6 bases from V and 1 base from J, with 9 bases in between. The CDR3 has 13 residues. Here the CDR3 reads CASRSHENTEAFF. CDR3 bases: TGTGCCAGCAGGTCACACGAGAACACTGAAGCTTTCTTT.

The V call is TRBV2, the J call TRBJ2-4; tentative D call: TRBD1 (5 bases). This CDR3 has 15 amino acids. V lost 4 bases and J lost 1, with 11 bases in between. CDR1 and CDR2 (germline): SNHLY, FYNNEI. CDR3 coding DNA: TGTGCCAGCAGTGTAGGGGCCCTTGCCAAAAACATTCAGTACTTC. Protein sequence: CASSVGALAKNIQYF.

J is TRBJ2-3 and V is TRBV11-3; no reliable D call. Germline V lookup: CDR1 SGHNT, CDR2 YENEEA. With 3 bases removed from V and 3 bases from J, the gap between germline ends came to 4 bases. There are 12 residues in the CDR3. CDR3 protein: CASSFETDTQYF. The DNA of the CDR3 is TGTGCCAGCAGCTTTGAAACAGATACGCAGTATTTT.

The CDR3 DNA follows: TGCGCCAGCAGCCACTCCGGGGGTATGAACACTGAAGCTTTCTTT. This translates into CASSHSGGMNTEAFF. This sequence joins TRBV4-1 and TRBJ1-1; tentatively, D is TRBD1 (5 bases). The CDR3 sequence is 15 residues long. The germline CDR1 and CDR2 sequences are MGHRA and YSYEKL. Trimming stripped 3 bases from V and 0 bases from J, with 11 bases between.

The CDR3 here is CATPGDSGAPTYEQYF. The CDR3 region has the DNA TGCGCCACCCCGGGGGATAGCGGGGCCCCGACCTACGAGCAGTACTTC. This rearrangement joins TRBV10-1 to TRBJ2-7; TRBD2 aligns across 8 bases. CDR3 length: 16 amino acids. With V trimmed by 10 bases and J by 2 bases, 16 bases remained unmatched. Germline V gives CDR1 WNHNN, CDR2 SYGVQD (reference sequence).

The chain links TRBV21-1 to TRBJ2-5; no check of the table's D call, TRBD2, against the DNA was made. TRBV21-1 is a pseudogene locus. This CDR3 has 17 residues. In nucleotides, the CDR3 is TGTGCCAGCAGCTCCCGGGGTAGCGGGGGGTTCTGGGAGACCCAGTACTTC. Its translation is CASSSRGSGGFWETQYF.

This chain uses TRBV6-1 with TRBJ2-5; D tentatively fits TRBD1 or TRBD2 (5 bases each). V was cut by 3 bases and J by 4 bases, with 18 bases left in between. The CDR3 contains 16 residues. Germline CDR1 is MNHNS and CDR2 is SASEGT. The CDR3 region has the DNA TGTGCCAGCAGTGATTTTTCGTGGGGACGGCTAGAGACCCAGTACTTC. Translated: CASSDFSWGRLETQYF.

The chain links TRBV20-1 to TRBJ2-5; 7 bases map to TRBD2. Looked up from germline, CDR1 is DFQATT and CDR2 is SNEGSKA (reference sequence). The V segment lost 3 bases and the J segment 4 bases; nucleotides outside the gene matches: 8. The CDR3 contains 14 residues. This CDR3 reads CSASSRTSRETQYF. The CDR3 bases are TGCAGTGCTAGTTCCCGGACTAGTCGAGAGACCCAGTACTTC.

The sample holds one count of this clone. The chain has TRBV5-1 and TRBJ1-6, with D hard to call. Trimming stripped 4 bases from V and 5 bases from J, with 10 bases between. The CDR3 runs 14 residues. Germline V lookup: CDR1 SGHRS, CDR2 YFSETQ. CDR3 bases: TGCGCCAGCAGCCTGGATAACGATAATTCACCCCTCCACTTT. Encoded protein: CASSLDNDNSPLHF.

The chain couples TRBV6-5 to TRBJ2-5; D is unclear. The germline V gene has CDR1 MNHEY and CDR2 SVGAGI. V was pared by 0 bases and J by 5 bases, with 7 bases between. The CDR3 runs 13 residues. In nucleotides, the CDR3 is TGTGCCAGCAGTTACTCCTTTCGGGAGACCCAGTACTTC. It translates to CASSYSFRETQYF.

This clone came up once. This rearrangement joins TRBV24-1 to TRBJ2-1; perhaps TRBD1 as D (5 bases). V lost 8 bases, J lost 8 bases, and 21 bases lay in between. Germline V gene sequence: CDR1 KGHDR, CDR2 SFDVKD. The CDR3 contains 15 residues. The CDR3 coding sequence is TGTGCCACCACCGTCGCAGGGCGACATGATTATGAGCAGTTCTTC. Translating gives CATTVAGRHDYEQFF.

This chain connects TRBV12-3 or TRBV12-4 to TRBJ1-2; possibly TRBD1 for D (6 bases). CDR3 length: 13 amino acids. Trimming stripped 5 bases from V and 6 bases from J, with 13 bases between. CDR3 bases: TGTGCCAGCAGTGCCGGACAGCGGGATGGCTACACCTTC. Protein sequence: CASSAGQRDGYTF.

The CDR3 sequence: CASSPASARETQYF. For the CDR3, the DNA is TGTGCCAGCTCCCCCGCATCTGCCCGGGAGACCCAGTACTTC. V is TRBV18 and J is TRBJ2-5; the D is unclear. This CDR3 is built from 14 residues. Germline CDR1 and CDR2: KGHSH and LQKENI. The germline V and J ends were trimmed by 6 bases and 5 bases, with 16 bases remaining between them.

The chain employs TRBV7-9 and TRBJ1-3; the match to TRBD1 covers 7 bases. This CDR3 comprises 14 residues. Germline values: CDR1 SEHNR, CDR2 FQNEAQ (reference sequence). Trimming removed 6 bases from V and 0 bases from J; junction bases left unmatched: 2. CDR3 sequence (DNA): TGTGCCAGCAGGACAGGGAGCTCTGGAAACACCATATATTTT. Amino acid sequence: CASRTGSSGNTIYF.

For the CDR3, the DNA is TGTGCCAGCAGCAAAAGACAGGGGGCGAATGAGCAGTTCTTC. Its translation: CASSKRQGANEQFF. The chain carries TRBV3-1 (or the pseudogene TRBV3-2) and TRBJ2-1, with TRBD1 matching over 10 bases. The CDR3 contains 14 residues. Germline CDR1 is LGHDT and CDR2 is YNNKEL (reference sequence). Germline trimming cut 5 bases from V and 7 bases from J; bases unmatched to any gene: 5.

This clone was found once. V is TRBV7-3 and J is TRBJ2-1, with 11 bases that match TRBD2. The germline V gene encodes CDR1 SGHTA and CDR2 FQGTGA. The CDR3 has 15 residues. With 4 bases clipped from V and 4 bases from J, the junction kept 3 bases outside the gene matches. The CDR3 sequence is CASSSGLAGYNEQFF. CDR3 DNA sequence: TGTGCCAGCAGCTCAGGACTAGCGGGTTACAATGAGCAGTTCTTC.